Presented here are 29 T cell receptor beta chains from one specimen sequenced in a study of blood T cell repertoires in COVID-19. TCRdb's table, derived via immunoSEQ multiplex PCR, lists solely in-frame clones and lacks some. The sample carries some 87,000 clones, over 70% recorded once. The sequencing input was peripheral blood. These receptors all come from an elderly man with active or convalescent COVID-19.

This clone showed up just a few times. The chain combines TRBV10-1 with TRBJ1-2; 7 bases are a match to TRBD1. Trimming at V came to 6 bases and at J to 6 bases, leaving 7 bases not matched to a gene. The germline CDR1 and CDR2 sequences are WNHNN and SYGVQD (reference sequence). The CDR3 runs 13 residues. The CDR3 protein is CASSGTALDGYTF. In DNA, the CDR3 is TGCGCCAGCAGCGGGACAGCCCTGGATGGCTACACCTTC.

This chain joins TRBV28 and TRBJ2-7, with TRBD1 identical over 9 bases. The CDR3 loop spans 15 amino acids. Germline CDR1 and CDR2: MDHEN and SYDVKM. The J segment lost 1 base and the V segment lost 8 bases, leaving 9 bases of the junction unmatched. In nucleotides, the CDR3 is TGTGCCAGCGATAGTGGTGGGACAGGGTCCTACGAGCAGTACTTC. This codes for CASDSGGTGSYEQYF.

This chain joins TRBV6-6 and TRBJ1-6; 10 bases fit TRBD1. V trimming: 8 bases; J trimming: 9 bases; junction bases outside the gene matches: 4. The CDR3 runs to 13 residues. The germline gives CDR1 MNHNY, CDR2 SVGAGI (reference sequence). The CDR3 DNA follows: TGTGCCAGCCGACAGGGGGCTGGTTCACCCCTCCACTTT. Amino acids: CASRQGAGSPLHF.

The rearrangement joins TRBV30 to TRBJ1-2, with D uncertain. Trimming pared 2 bases from V and 4 bases from J, leaving 17 bases between. The CDR3 has 15 amino acids. Germline V CDR1 and CDR2: GTSNPN, SVGIG (reference sequence). The CDR3 DNA follows: TGTGCCTGGAGTTTGAGTTGGGCAGCCTCCTATGGCTACACCTTC. Translated: CAWSLSWAASYGYTF.

CDR3 nucleotides: TGTGCCAGCAGTGAAGGGGGACCTAATGAAAAACTGTTTTTT. Its protein is CASSEGGPNEKLFF. The chain joins TRBV28 to TRBJ1-4, with D possibly being TRBD1 (6 bases). This CDR3 has 14 residues. The V gene lost 5 bases and the J gene lost 3 bases, with 10 bases spanning the gap. CDR1 is MDHEN, CDR2 SYDVKM, per germline.

To note about this clone: Distinct nucleotide sequences in the sample also encode this CDR3. CDR3 in amino acids: CASSLRETQYF. DNA for the CDR3: TGTGCCAGCAGTTTGCGGGAGACCCAGTACTTC. The chain carries TRBV12-3 or TRBV12-4 and TRBJ2-5, with D hard to call. The CDR3 length is 11 residues. V dropped 3 bases and J dropped 5 bases, with 4 bases sitting between them.

V and J are TRBV3-1 (or the pseudogene TRBV3-2) and TRBJ2-5; 11 bases line up with TRBD1. J gave up 5 bases and V 4 bases, and 12 bases lay outside the gene matches. Germline-derived CDR1 and CDR2 are LGHDT and YNNKEL (reference sequence). The CDR3 spans 17 residues. The CDR3 sequence: CASSPRTGGEGWETQYF. The CDR3 region has the DNA TGTGCCAGCAGCCCAAGGACAGGGGGCGAGGGTTGGGAGACCCAGTACTTC.

This chain uses TRBV29-1 with TRBJ1-1, with 10 nucleotides matching TRBD1. The V and J ends lost 6 bases and 4 bases, in that order; junction bases with no gene match: 11. Germline V CDR1 and CDR2: SQVTM, ANQGSEA. The CDR3 extends over 15 amino acids. In DNA, the CDR3 is TGCAGCGTCGCGAGGACAGGGGGTTCTGGCACTGAAGCTTTCTTT. Its translation: CSVARTGGSGTEAFF.

This rearrangement joins TRBV7-8 to TRBJ1-2; D gene ambiguous. The CDR3 extends over 16 amino acids. The germline V gene encodes CDR1 SGHVS and CDR2 FQNEAQ. Between the trimmed V and J ends, which lost 5 bases and 8 bases, there was a span of 24 bases. This chain's CDR3 is CASSPHLGQEAGGYTF. CDR3 coding DNA: TGTGCCAGCAGCCCCCACCTCGGGCAGGAGGCGGGAGGCTACACCTTC.

The V gene is TRBV5-5, the J gene TRBJ1-2, with unresolved D. CDR3 length: 15 amino acids. V lost 0 bases, J lost 7 bases, and 16 bases lay in between. Per the germline V gene, CDR1 is SGHKS and CDR2 is YYEKEE (reference sequence). CDR3 loop: CASSLEGRPSFGYTF. In nucleotides, the CDR3 is TGTGCCAGCAGCTTGGAAGGCAGGCCCTCTTTTGGCTACACCTTC.

The chain recombines TRBV9 with TRBJ1-1, with 7 bases lining up with TRBD1. This CDR3 is 14 amino acids long. CDR1 SGDLS and CDR2 YYNGEE come from the germline V gene. The J segment lost 4 bases and the V segment lost 4 bases, leaving 7 bases of the junction unmatched. In DNA, the CDR3 is TGTGCCAGCAGCCCCACAGGGGATCGCACTGAAGCTTTCTTT. Residues: CASSPTGDRTEAFF.

V is TRBV18 and J is TRBJ1-5; D is unresolved. The V end was cut by 4 bases, the J end by 3 bases, with 7 bases between. From germline, CDR1 is KGHSH and CDR2 LQKENI. The CDR3 has 13 amino acids. Here the CDR3 DNA reads TGTGCCAGCTCACTACAGTACAATCAGCCCCAGCATTTT. Residues: CASSLQYNQPQHF.

The CDR3 spells CASSLTEEVFF. The CDR3 region has the DNA TGTGCCAGCAGTTTGACCGAGGAGGTTTTCTTT. The chain recombines TRBV12-3 or TRBV12-4 with TRBJ1-1; no clear D. The ends were cut back, 3 bases at V and 13 bases at J, with 12 bases in the middle. This CDR3 is 11 amino acids long.

The J gene is TRBJ2-7, the V gene TRBV7-9, with 11 bases lining up with TRBD1. This CDR3 is 15 amino acids long. CDR1 SEHNR and CDR2 FQNEAQ come from the germline V gene (reference sequence). The trim removed 2 bases at V and 1 base at J, leaving 1 base unmatched. The CDR3 DNA follows: TGTGCCAGCAGCTTATGGGACAGGGGGTCCTACGAGCAGTACTTC. This sequence encodes CASSLWDRGSYEQYF.

V gene TRBV3-1 (or the pseudogene TRBV3-2) combines with J gene TRBJ1-5, with 8 bases identical to TRBD1. The CDR3 is made up of 17 amino acids. Losses at the gene ends were 4 bases for V and 2 bases for J; bases not matched to a gene: 10. Germline lookup yields CDR1 LGHDT and CDR2 YNNKEL (reference sequence). The CDR3 nucleotides read TGTGCCAGCAGCCCAGGGACAGGAAAGTCTGGCAATCAGCCCCAGCATTTT. It translates to CASSPGTGKSGNQPQHF.

The chain has TRBV19 and TRBJ2-3; possibly TRBD1 for D (6 bases). The CDR3 covers 14 residues. V was shortened by 3 bases and J by 3 bases, with 10 bases between the two germline ends. CDR1 LNHDA and CDR2 SQIVND come from the germline V gene (reference sequence). CDR3 bases: TGTGCCAGTAGTATTTGGCAGGGGACAGATACGCAGTATTTT. This sequence encodes CASSIWQGTDTQYF.

This chain links TRBV28 with TRBJ1-6; 9 nucleotides agree with TRBD1. CDR3 size: 15 residues. Looked up from germline, CDR1 is MDHEN and CDR2 is SYDVKM. V shed 8 bases, J shed 6 bases, and the junction held 8 bases outside the gene matches. The CDR3 DNA follows: TGTGCCAGCCTAGACTGGACAGGGGTTAATTCACCCCTCCACTTT. Translated: CASLDWTGVNSPLHF.

The chain combines TRBV7-2 with TRBJ2-1; 11 bases map to TRBD2. Germline assignment: CDR1 SGHTA and CDR2 FQGNSA. The trim removed 1 base at V and 7 bases at J, leaving 6 bases unmatched. CDR3 length equals 16 residues. The chain's CDR3 is CASSLEGTSGGNEQFF. CDR3 in DNA: TGTGCCAGCAGCTTAGAAGGCACTAGCGGGGGTAATGAGCAGTTCTTC.

The chain links TRBV12-3 or TRBV12-4 to TRBJ1-3; possibly TRBD1 for D (5 bases). V dropped 7 bases and J dropped 1 base, with 8 bases sitting between them. This CDR3 contains 13 residues. CDR3 region: CASNQGSGNTIYF. CDR3 sequence (DNA): TGTGCCAGCAATCAGGGTTCTGGAAACACCATATATTTT.

This chain joins TRBV2 and TRBJ2-1, with TRBD1 identical over 9 bases. The junction had 9 bases not matched to a gene; V was cut back by 4 bases and J by 5 bases. Germline CDR1 and CDR2: SNHLY and FYNNEI. The CDR3 runs to 16 residues. The CDR3 region has the DNA TGTGCCAGCAGTGTCGAATATAGGACAGGGGACAATGAGCAGTTCTTC. This sequence encodes CASSVEYRTGDNEQFF.

This clone was found a few times. The J gene is TRBJ2-5, the V gene TRBV3-1 (or the pseudogene TRBV3-2); no clear D. Trimming stripped 2 bases from V and 7 bases from J, with 17 bases between. The CDR3 has 15 residues. In germline, CDR1 is LGHDT, CDR2 YNNKEL (reference sequence). CDR3 protein: CASSQPGTPGGTQYF. DNA of the CDR3: TGTGCCAGCAGCCAACCAGGCACCCCCGGTGGGACCCAGTACTTC.

This chain uses TRBV11-3 with TRBJ2-2; TRBD2 matches 9 bases. Germline CDR1 and CDR2: SGHNT and YENEEA. This CDR3 contains 17 residues. The J segment lost 0 bases and the V segment lost 3 bases, leaving 5 bases of the junction unmatched. The CDR3 bases are TGTGCCAGCAGCTTCCCTAGCGGGGAAACGAACACCGGGGAGCTGTTTTTT. Its translation is CASSFPSGETNTGELFF. Full variable domain (outside the CDR3, taken from reference TRBV11-3 and TRBJ2-2): EAGVVQSPRYKIIEKKQPVAFWCNPISGHNTLYWYLQNLGQGPELLIRYENEEAVDDSQLPKDRFSAERLKGVDSTLKIQPAELGDSAVYLCASSFPSGETNTGELFFGEGSRLTVL.

The rearrangement joins TRBV11-2 to TRBJ2-1; TRBD2 might be the D (5 bases). V was cut by 6 bases and J by 3 bases, with 21 bases left in between. This CDR3 is built from 17 residues. Germline loops: CDR1 SGHAT, CDR2 FQNNGV. The CDR3 sequence: CASSRDTSWSGYNEQFF. The DNA of the CDR3 is TGTGCCAGCAGTCGTGACACGAGTTGGAGCGGCTACAATGAGCAGTTCTTC.

This clone was observed a few times. The V call is TRBV2, the J call TRBJ2-1; 11 positions match TRBD1. This CDR3 spans 12 amino acids. Germline CDR1 reads SNHLY; CDR2 reads FYNNEI. Trimming at V came to 4 bases and at J to 13 bases, leaving 3 bases not matched to a gene. CDR3 DNA sequence: TGTGCCAGCAGTGGGGACAGGGGGGAACAGTTCTTC. Protein product: CASSGDRGEQFF.

This clone was seen just once. The chain uses TRBV5-6 and TRBJ2-3, with D unclear. The V end was cut by 4 bases, the J end by 5 bases, with 11 bases between. The CDR3 sequence is 13 residues long. Germline V gives CDR1 SGHDT, CDR2 YYEEEE. The DNA of the CDR3 is TGTGCCAGCAGCATCGGGTCCCGAGATACGCAGTATTTT. Translating it yields CASSIGSRDTQYF.

V usage is TRBV6-4 and J usage is TRBJ2-1; possible D gene TRBD2, 5 bases. Trimming removed 0 bases at V and 9 bases at J, with 9 bases between. Germline V gene lookup returns CDR1 MRHNA and CDR2 SNTAGT. The CDR3 is 13 residues long. The CDR3 sequence: CASSDSYEGEQFF. The CDR3 DNA reads TGTGCCAGCAGTGACTCTTATGAGGGTGAGCAGTTCTTC.

The chain carries TRBV7-2 and TRBJ2-4; a weak D match, TRBD1 (6 bases). The length of the CDR3 is 17 residues. Trimming removed 1 base at V and 0 bases at J, with 13 bases between. Germline-derived CDR1 and CDR2 are SGHTA and FQGNSA. The CDR3 is CASSLETGRRAKNIQYF. The CDR3 DNA is TGTGCCAGCAGCTTAGAGACAGGTCGTAGAGCCAAAAACATTCAGTACTTC.

The rearrangement links TRBV10-3 to TRBJ1-2, with D possibly TRBD1 on 5 matching bases. The CDR3 has 12 amino acids. Germline V gives CDR1 ENHRY, CDR2 SYGVKD. Trimming shortened V by 2 bases and J by 6 bases, and 7 bases separated the two germline ends. The CDR3 spells CAISEPGHGYTF. The CDR3 nucleotides read TGTGCCATCAGTGAGCCAGGGCATGGCTACACCTTC.

The chain has TRBV7-2 and TRBJ1-2; TRBD1 matches at 8 bases. J was trimmed by 9 bases and V by 5 bases; bases with no gene match: 14. Germline CDR1 SGHTA, CDR2 FQGNSA. The CDR3 runs to 15 residues. The CDR3 region is CASSPADRAVRSYTF. CDR3 nucleotide sequence: TGTGCCAGCAGCCCGGCGGACAGGGCGGTTAGGAGCTACACCTTC.